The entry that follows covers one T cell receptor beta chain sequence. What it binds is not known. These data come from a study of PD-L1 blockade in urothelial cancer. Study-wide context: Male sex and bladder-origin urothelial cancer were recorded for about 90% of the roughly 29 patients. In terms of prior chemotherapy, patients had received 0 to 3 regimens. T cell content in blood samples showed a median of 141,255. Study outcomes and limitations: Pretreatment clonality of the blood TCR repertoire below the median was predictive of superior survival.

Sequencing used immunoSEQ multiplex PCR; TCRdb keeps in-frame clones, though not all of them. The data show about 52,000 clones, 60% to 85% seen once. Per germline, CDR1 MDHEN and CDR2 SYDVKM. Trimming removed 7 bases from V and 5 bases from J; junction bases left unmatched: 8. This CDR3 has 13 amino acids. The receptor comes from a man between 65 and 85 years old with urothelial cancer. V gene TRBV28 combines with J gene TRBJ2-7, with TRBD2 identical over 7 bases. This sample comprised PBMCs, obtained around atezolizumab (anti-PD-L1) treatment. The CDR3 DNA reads TGTGCCAGCAAATTGAGCGGGACCCACGAGCAGTACTTC. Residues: CASKLSGTHEQYF.